The 29 T cell receptor beta chains in this list originate from one sample, sequenced in a study of T cell responses to AZD1222 COVID-19 vaccine. Assay used: immunoSEQ multiplex PCR; TCRdb lists only in-frame clones, some missing. In the table there are 150,000 or so clones, around nine tenths of which are singletons. Sequenced here: peripheral blood, sampled on day 0 of AZD1222 vaccination. The receptor set was obtained from an adult in good health.

The chain combines TRBV28 with TRBJ1-4; no clear D gene. The germline V gene has CDR1 MDHEN and CDR2 SYDVKM. V was shortened by 5 bases and J by 2 bases, with 9 bases between the two germline ends. The CDR3 has 14 amino acids. The CDR3 DNA reads TGTGCCAGCAGTCCTTTGGCGACTAATGAAAAACTGTTTTTT. It encodes CASSPLATNEKLFF.

The J gene is TRBJ2-3, the V gene TRBV4-3; 7 bases map to TRBD2. The CDR3 is made up of 16 amino acids. Germline V CDR1 and CDR2: LGHNA, YSLEER. V was clipped by 1 base and J by 0 bases; unmatched bases: 4. The DNA for the CDR3 is TGCGCCAGCAGCCAAGGGCTAGCGGCTAGCACAGATACGCAGTATTTT. It encodes CASSQGLAASTDTQYF.

The rearrangement joins TRBV7-2 to TRBJ2-3, with 8 bases identical to TRBD2. From germline, CDR1 is SGHTA and CDR2 FQGNSA. The V segment lost 1 base and the J segment 3 bases; nucleotides outside the gene matches: 9. This CDR3 region has 17 residues. The CDR3 reads CASSLVWWGGGTDTQYF. In nucleotides, the CDR3 is TGTGCCAGCAGCTTAGTGTGGTGGGGCGGGGGGACAGATACGCAGTATTTT. The full variable domain, with the rest looked up from reference TRBV7-2 and TRBJ2-3, is GAGVSQSPSNKVTEKGKDVELRCDPISGHTALYWYRQSLGQGLEFLIYFQGNSAPDKSGLPSDRFSAERTGGSVSTLTIQRTQQEDSAVYLCASSLVWWGGGTDTQYFGPGTRLTVL.

The chain employs TRBV18 and TRBJ2-6; D tentatively reads TRBD1 or TRBD2 (5 bases each). From germline, CDR1 is KGHSH and CDR2 LQKENI. The CDR3 has 15 residues. The V gene lost 4 bases and the J gene lost 0 bases, with 7 bases spanning the gap. CDR3 sequence (DNA): TGTGCCAGCTCACGGGGGAGCTCTGGGGCCAACGTCCTGACTTTC. It encodes CASSRGSSGANVLTF.

The CDR3 reads CASSLLSGKQETQYF. The CDR3 DNA sequence: TGTGCCAGCAGCTTACTCTCAGGGAAGCAAGAGACCCAGTACTTC. V gene TRBV7-6 combines with J gene TRBJ2-5; D may be TRBD1 (5 bases). CDR3 length equals 15 residues. Per germline, CDR1 SGHVS and CDR2 FNYEAQ. The V end was cut by 2 bases, the J end by 2 bases, with 12 bases between.

The chain carries TRBV20-1 and TRBJ1-2, with a weak D call TRBD1 (5 bases). Germline CDR1 DFQATT, CDR2 SNEGSKA (reference sequence). This CDR3 contains 11 residues. The ends were cut back, 4 bases at V and 2 bases at J, with 5 bases in the middle. CDR3 loop: CSATGNYGYTF. In nucleotides, the CDR3 is TGCAGTGCTACAGGGAACTATGGCTACACCTTC.

The chain carries TRBV7-3 and TRBJ1-1; D is ambiguous. Between the trimmed V and J ends, which lost 2 bases and 4 bases, there was a span of 14 bases. Germline V gives CDR1 SGHTA, CDR2 FQGTGA. The CDR3 contains 15 residues. The CDR3 spells CASSLVGEVGTEAFF. CDR3 bases: TGTGCCAGCAGCTTAGTCGGGGAAGTAGGCACTGAAGCTTTCTTT. Variable domain in full (rest from reference TRBV7-3 and TRBJ1-1): GAGVSQTPSNKVTEKGKYVELRCDPISGHTALYWYRQSLGQGPEFLIYFQGTGAADDSGLPNDRFFAVRPEGSVSTLKIQRTERGDSAVYLCASSLVGEVGTEAFFGQGTRLTVV.

This clone was seen only a few times. V gene TRBV5-1 combines with J gene TRBJ2-2; TRBD1 matches at 9 bases. The CDR3 spans 15 residues. Germline values: CDR1 SGHRS, CDR2 YFSETQ. J lost 3 bases, V lost 2 bases, and 2 bases had no gene match. CDR3 sequence reads: CASSFDRGDTGELFF. DNA of the CDR3: TGCGCCAGCAGCTTTGACAGGGGGGACACCGGGGAGCTGTTTTTT.

The chain is built from TRBV9 and TRBJ1-1, with D unclear. Germline V gives CDR1 SGDLS, CDR2 YYNGEE. This CDR3 region has 14 residues. V was clipped by 0 bases and J by 3 bases, with 9 bases between them. CDR3: CASSVEGRDTEAFF. In DNA form, the CDR3 reads TGTGCCAGCAGCGTAGAAGGGCGGGACACTGAAGCTTTCTTT. Complete variable domain (other parts from reference TRBV9 and TRBJ1-1): DSGVTQTPKHLITATGQRVTLRCSPRSGDLSVYWYQQSLDQGLQFLIQYYNGEERAKGNILERFSAQQFPDLHSELNLSSLELGDSALYFCASSVEGRDTEAFFGQGTRLTVV.

The J gene is TRBJ1-2, the V gene TRBV10-3, with a weak D call TRBD1 (6 bases). The CDR3 contains 14 residues. Trimming took 3 bases from V and 6 from J, leaving 14 bases between them. CDR1 is ENHRY and CDR2 is SYGVKD in the germline V gene. CDR3 in DNA: TGTGCCATCAGTGACGGGGGGCGCGGGAATGGCTACACCTTC. This translates into CAISDGGRGNGYTF.

The chain employs TRBV7-2 and TRBJ1-2, with D uncertain. Per germline, CDR1 SGHTA and CDR2 FQGNSA. The CDR3 totals 16 residues. Trimming stripped 4 bases from V and 3 bases from J, with 18 bases between. The CDR3 here is CASSSSSSTAYYGYTF. The DNA for the CDR3 is TGTGCCAGCAGCTCCTCTTCATCGACTGCTTACTATGGCTACACCTTC.

This clone has a handful of counts. The chain carries TRBV7-8 and TRBJ1-5; 9 nucleotides agree with TRBD1. With V trimmed by 5 bases and J by 3 bases, 5 bases remained unmatched. Germline V gene data show CDR1 as SGHVS and CDR2 as FQNEAQ. This CDR3 contains 15 residues. The CDR3 DNA reads as TGTGCCAGCAGCACACGGACAGGGGACAATCAGCCCCAGCATTTT. Translated: CASSTRTGDNQPQHF.

CDR3 DNA: TGTGCCAGCAGCTTGGATAGCCAATATGGCTACACCTTC. Protein sequence: CASSLDSQYGYTF. V usage is TRBV7-8 and J usage is TRBJ1-2; no clear D gene. This CDR3 has 13 amino acids. Germline CDR1 is SGHVS and CDR2 is FQNEAQ. The V end lost 3 bases, the J end lost 5 bases, and 10 bases lay between the germline ends.

The V gene is TRBV6-2 or TRBV6-3, the J gene TRBJ1-1; D gene unclear. This CDR3 comprises 12 residues. From germline, CDR1 is MNHEY and CDR2 SVGEGT. Trimming pared 6 bases from V and 8 bases from J, leaving 13 bases between. The CDR3 sequence is CASSKTRFEAFF. CDR3 sequence (DNA): TGTGCCAGCAGCAAAACACGGTTCGAAGCTTTCTTT.

V and J are TRBV12-5 and TRBJ2-5; TRBD2 matches at 10 bases. CDR3 size: 16 residues. After removal of 7 bases from V and 5 bases from J, the junction contained 13 bases not matched to a gene. Germline V gene data show CDR1 as LGHNT and CDR2 as FRNRAP. The CDR3 DNA reads TGTGCTAGTGCCCAGAGGGCTAGCGGGAGCTGGGAGACCCAGTACTTC. Residues: CASAQRASGSWETQYF.

V usage is TRBV10-2 and J usage is TRBJ1-1, with D maybe TRBD1 (6 bases). The CDR3 length is 16 residues. Germline V lookup: CDR1 WSHSY, CDR2 SAAADI. Trimming shortened V by 7 bases and J by 1 base, and 19 bases separated the two germline ends. The CDR3 DNA sequence: TGCGCCAGCAAAGCACTCCCTCAGGGGACGAACACTGAAGCTTTCTTT. Protein: CASKALPQGTNTEAFF.

This clone is a singleton in its sample. V is TRBV9 and J is TRBJ2-1; 7 positions agree with TRBD2. Germline V gene lookup returns CDR1 SGDLS and CDR2 YYNGEE. This CDR3 spans 15 amino acids. V shed 5 bases and J 8 bases; nucleotides not matched to a gene: 13. The CDR3 coding sequence is TGTGCCAGCAGTCTAGGACTAGTCGTAAGGGATGAGCAGTTCTTC. Translating gives CASSLGLVVRDEQFF.

This clone was detected a few times. The chain links TRBV2 to TRBJ2-1; D is perhaps TRBD1 (5 bases). V lost 11 bases and J lost 6, with 14 bases in between. The CDR3 extends over 12 amino acids. Germline CDR1 and CDR2: SNHLY and FYNNEI. CDR3 in amino acids: CAERGWSNEQFF. CDR3 nucleotides: TGTGCCGAAAGGGGCTGGTCCAATGAGCAGTTCTTC. Full variable domain (missing parts from reference TRBV2 and TRBJ2-1): EPEVTQTPSHQVTQMGQEVILRCVPISNHLYFYWYRQILGQKVEFLVSFYNNEISEKSEIFDDQFSVERPDGSNFTLKIRSTKLEDSAMYFCAERGWSNEQFFGPGTRLTVL.

This clone came up once. The chain uses TRBV4-3 and TRBJ1-5; D is unclear. Germline values: CDR1 LGHNA, CDR2 YSLEER. The CDR3 has 17 residues. The V end was cut by 0 bases, the J end by 1 base, with 13 bases between. The CDR3 sequence: CASSQDRVRESNQPQHF. Written as DNA, the CDR3 is TGCGCCAGCAGCCAAGATCGAGTGAGGGAGAGCAATCAGCCCCAGCATTTT.

The rearrangement links TRBV27 to TRBJ2-3; 7 positions agree with TRBD2. The CDR3 contains 14 residues. Germline V gene lookup returns CDR1 MNHEY and CDR2 SMNVEV (reference sequence). The V and J ends lost 4 bases and 4 bases, in that order; junction bases with no gene match: 5. CDR3 protein: CASSWREYADTQYF. CDR3 bases: TGTGCCAGCAGTTGGCGGGAGTACGCAGATACGCAGTATTTT.

The rearrangement joins TRBV29-1 to TRBJ2-2, with D perhaps matching TRBD2 (6 bases). Germline CDR1 reads SQVTM; CDR2 reads ANQGSEA. Trimming pared 4 bases from V and 2 bases from J, leaving 14 bases between. The CDR3 has 15 amino acids. The CDR3: CSVVLGSTNTGELFF. CDR3 bases: TGCAGCGTTGTTCTCGGGAGCACCAACACCGGGGAGCTGTTTTTT.

The J gene is TRBJ2-3, the V gene TRBV5-1, with 9 bases identical to TRBD1. The V and J ends lost 2 bases and 5 bases, in that order; junction bases with no gene match: 3. Looked up from germline, CDR1 is SGHRS and CDR2 is YFSETQ. CDR3 length equals 14 residues. The CDR3: CASSLQGAGDTQYF. CDR3 coding DNA: TGCGCCAGCAGCTTACAGGGGGCCGGAGATACGCAGTATTTT.

The CDR3 DNA sequence: TGTGCCTGGAGGCCCGGGGCCCTCTCCTATAATTCACCCCTCCACTTT. Its translation: CAWRPGALSYNSPLHF. The rearrangement joins TRBV30 to TRBJ1-6; D may be TRBD1 (5 bases). Germline values: CDR1 GTSNPN, CDR2 SVGIG (reference sequence). Trimming removed 3 bases from V and 0 bases from J, with 12 bases in between. CDR3 size: 16 residues.

The rearrangement joins TRBV25-1 to TRBJ1-1, with D tentatively TRBD1 (5 bases). V lost 8 bases and J 1 base, leaving 14 bases between the germline ends. Germline V gene lookup returns CDR1 MGHDK and CDR2 SYGVNS. The CDR3 contains 14 residues. The CDR3 DNA is TGTGCCAGCGCCCCGGGACCCCGGAACACTGAAGCTTTCTTT. This gives the protein CASAPGPRNTEAFF.

The gene calls are TRBV5-1 and TRBJ2-2; 12 positions agree with TRBD2. With V trimmed by 4 bases and J by 4 bases, 2 bases remained unmatched. The CDR3 has 15 residues. CDR1 is SGHRS, CDR2 YFSETQ, per germline. This chain's CDR3 is CASSRLAGATGELFF. CDR3 nucleotides: TGCGCCAGCAGCAGACTAGCGGGAGCCACCGGGGAGCTGTTTTTT.

This clone was observed once. The rearrangement uses TRBV29-1 and TRBJ1-1; D remains unclear. The CDR3 loop spans 11 amino acids. Germline CDR1 reads SQVTM; CDR2 reads ANQGSEA. V was shortened by 6 bases and J by 3 bases, with 8 bases between the two germline ends. The CDR3 is CSVEVDTEAFF. The CDR3, as DNA: TGCAGCGTCGAGGTGGACACTGAAGCTTTCTTT. Complete variable domain (other parts from reference TRBV29-1 and TRBJ1-1): SAVISQKPSRDICQRGTSLTIQCQVDSQVTMMFWYRQQPGQSLTLIATANQGSEATYESGFVIDKFPISRPNLTFSTLTVSNMSPEDSSIYLCSVEVDTEAFFGQGTRLTVV.

The rearrangement links TRBV2 to TRBJ2-3; 13 positions agree with TRBD2. With 6 bases clipped from V and 3 bases from J, the junction kept 6 bases outside the gene matches. CDR1 and CDR2 from the germline V gene are SNHLY and FYNNEI. This CDR3 has 16 amino acids. The CDR3 protein is CASRVTSGGATDTQYF. Here the CDR3 DNA reads TGTGCCAGCAGGGTAACTAGCGGGGGGGCGACAGATACGCAGTATTTT.

This chain uses TRBV7-8 with TRBJ2-7, with D possibly matching TRBD2 (5 bases). CDR3 size: 16 residues. Trimming took off 1 base at V and 3 bases at J, with 16 bases between the two ends. Germline V gene sequence: CDR1 SGHVS, CDR2 FQNEAQ. The CDR3 here is CASSLEPSGSYYEQYF. The CDR3 nucleotides are TGTGCCAGCAGCTTAGAACCGTCTGGGAGCTACTACGAGCAGTACTTC. Full variable domain (remainder filled in from reference TRBV7-8 and TRBJ2-7): GAGVSQSPRYKVAKRGQDVALRCDPISGHVSLFWYQQALGQGPEFLTYFQNEAQLDKSGLPSDRFFAERPEGSVSTLKIQRTQQEDSAVYLCASSLEPSGSYYEQYFGPGTRLTVT.

This rearrangement joins TRBV2 to TRBJ2-1; 15 bases are shared with TRBD2. V gave up 4 bases and J gave up 8 bases; unmatched junction bases: 3. This CDR3 has 15 amino acids. CDR1 and CDR2 from the germline V gene are SNHLY and FYNNEI. The CDR3 protein is CASSGRTSGGDEQFF. CDR3 coding DNA: TGTGCCAGCAGTGGGAGGACTAGCGGGGGGGATGAGCAGTTCTTC.